The sequence of this T cell receptor (beta chain) was determined in a study of cytomegalovirus exposure and HLA in healthy donors. Study results and limitations: A later analysis found common viral pathogens apparently linked to several of the most significant clusters. Being indistinguishable, some V segments were excluded, TRBV6-2 and TRBV6-3 among them. 150 to 200 TCR beta chains were listed as cytomegalovirus-associated.

Germline values: CDR1 MNHNS, CDR2 SASEGT. V was clipped by 8 bases and J by 4 bases; unmatched bases: 9. The CDR3 length is 15 residues. PCR amplification relied on 60 Vbeta primers (plus 13 Jbeta primers). TCRdb's copy holds only in-frame clones and misses some; the assay was immunoSEQ multiplex PCR. In total, the table holds fewer than 85,000 clones. On this clone itself: What it recognizes is unknown.

The chain links TRBV6-1 to TRBJ2-1, with 9 bases lining up with TRBD2. This sequence was found in a man in his fifties or sixties in good health and CMV-seropositive. Source material: PBMCs. CDR3 sequence (DNA): TGTGCCAGCTTAGGGAGCGGGGGGTCTTACAATGAGCAGTTCTTC. This translates into CASLGSGGSYNEQFF.